The 31 T cell receptor beta chains presented below share a single source sample, sequenced in a study of blood T cell repertoires in COVID-19. Clones were sequenced by immunoSEQ multiplex PCR, and TCRdb holds only the in-frame ones, with some missing. The sample records approximately 150,000 clones, approximately 80% being singletons. The specimen sequenced was PBMCs or T cells enriched from blood (not recorded which). Receptors were obtained from a man between 40 and 49 years old who had recovered from COVID-19.

The chain carries TRBV7-2 and TRBJ1-2, with 8 bases matching TRBD1. This CDR3 comprises 14 residues. The V gene end was trimmed by 5 bases and the J gene end by 4 bases; junction bases not matched to a gene: 6. Germline V gives CDR1 SGHTA, CDR2 FQGNSA. CDR3 sequence: CASSLIQGAYGYTF. The CDR3 region has the DNA TGTGCCAGCAGCCTGATTCAGGGGGCCTATGGCTACACCTTC.

The chain links TRBV3-1 (or the pseudogene TRBV3-2) to TRBJ1-2; the D is unclear. There are 13 residues in the CDR3. The germline CDR1 and CDR2 sequences are LGHDT and YNNKEL (reference sequence). V lost 2 bases, J lost 7 bases, and 11 bases lay in between. This CDR3 is CASSQPTGSGYTF. In DNA form, the CDR3 reads TGTGCCAGCAGCCAACCCACGGGGTCTGGCTACACCTTC.

The chain combines TRBV7-3 with TRBJ2-2, with 10 bases lining up with TRBD2. The CDR3 runs to 15 residues. V shed 2 bases and J 11 bases; nucleotides not matched to a gene: 8. Germline loops: CDR1 SGHTA, CDR2 FQGTGA. The CDR3 nucleotides read TGTGCCAGCAGCTTACTGGCTAGCGGGGGCCCCGAGCTGTTTTTT. Its protein product is CASSLLASGGPELFF.

V usage is TRBV24-1 and J usage is TRBJ2-5; tentatively, D is TRBD1 (5 bases). Germline assignment: CDR1 KGHDR and CDR2 SFDVKD. Between the trimmed V and J ends, which lost 5 bases and 5 bases, there was a span of 11 bases. The CDR3 consists of 13 residues. CDR3 DNA sequence: TGTGCCACCAGTGTAGGGGTTCGGGAGACCCAGTACTTC. It specifies CATSVGVRETQYF.

Of note for this clone: Germline is not matched at one junction end, which may reflect a read error. The rearrangement links TRBV6-5 to TRBJ2-3, with 7 bases lining up with TRBD2. CDR3 length equals 13 residues. The germline CDR1 and CDR2 sequences are MNHEY and SVGAGI. In nucleotides, the CDR3 is TGCGTGAGCGGGGTAACTAGCACAGATACGCAGTATTTT. Its translation is CVSGVTSTDTQYF.

The V gene is TRBV5-1, the J gene TRBJ1-1; TRBD1 aligns across 9 bases. The CDR3 runs 14 residues. The junction had 6 bases not matched to a gene; V was cut back by 4 bases and J by 5 bases. Germline lookup yields CDR1 SGHRS and CDR2 YFSETQ. The CDR3, as DNA: TGCGCCAGCAGCCGTCTACAGGGGGCGACTGAAGCTTTCTTT. It codes for CASSRLQGATEAFF.

This sequence joins TRBV30 and TRBJ1-6; perhaps TRBD1 as D (5 bases). V dropped 3 bases and J dropped 6 bases, with 18 bases sitting between them. This CDR3 contains 16 residues. The germline CDR1 and CDR2 sequences are GTSNPN and SVGIG (reference sequence). The CDR3 reads CAWRGGTGRINSPLHF. The CDR3 DNA is TGTGCCTGGAGGGGGGGGACGGGGAGAATTAATTCACCCCTCCACTTT.

Only a few counts were recorded for this clone. The chain employs TRBV30 and TRBJ2-5; 12 nucleotides match TRBD2. The V gene's germline CDR1 is GTSNPN and CDR2 SVGIG (reference sequence). This CDR3 has 16 residues. Germline trimming cut 1 base from V and 1 base from J; bases unmatched to any gene: 4. CDR3 coding DNA: TGTGCCTGGAGTGGACTAGCGGGGGTTCTCCAAGAGACCCAGTACTTC. Protein product: CAWSGLAGVLQETQYF.

Only a few counts were recorded for this clone. The chain uses TRBV4-1 and TRBJ2-3, with D possibly being TRBD2 (6 bases). This CDR3 has 14 amino acids. Trimming removed 6 bases from V and 1 base from J, with 11 bases in between. Germline CDR1 is MGHRA and CDR2 is YSYEKL. CDR3 residues: CASSYGGGTDTQYF. The CDR3 coding sequence is TGCGCCAGCAGTTACGGGGGTGGCACAGATACGCAGTATTTT.

The chain recombines TRBV7-2 with TRBJ1-1; 9 nucleotides line up with TRBD1. Germline loops: CDR1 SGHTA, CDR2 FQGNSA. This CDR3 has 16 amino acids. With 4 bases clipped from V and 0 bases from J, the junction kept 6 bases outside the gene matches. DNA of the CDR3: TGTGCCAGCAGCTCGACAGGGGGTAAGATGAACACTGAAGCTTTCTTT. Amino acid sequence: CASSSTGGKMNTEAFF.

The rearrangement links TRBV30 to TRBJ2-3; the match to TRBD2 covers 9 bases. Germline values: CDR1 GTSNPN, CDR2 SVGIG (reference sequence). The CDR3 loop spans 14 amino acids. The ends lost 6 bases at V and 7 bases at J; junction bases unmatched: 11. The CDR3 DNA reads TGTGCCTGCCTACCGGCAGCGGGGGGTAATACGCAGTATTTT. Amino acid sequence: CACLPAAGGNTQYF.

The chain employs TRBV19 and TRBJ1-1; 10 positions match TRBD1. V trimming: 4 bases; J trimming: 4 bases; junction bases outside the gene matches: 15. The CDR3 has 18 residues. CDR1 is LNHDA and CDR2 is SQIVND in the germline V gene (reference sequence). CDR3 loop: CASSTLDSGQGSSTEAFF. In nucleotides, the CDR3 is TGTGCCAGTAGTACACTCGACTCGGGACAGGGGTCGAGCACTGAAGCTTTCTTT.

This clone was seen just once. J is TRBJ1-5 and V is TRBV30; D may be TRBD1 (6 bases). The CDR3 extends over 15 amino acids. V was trimmed by 2 bases and J by 3 bases, leaving 14 bases between them. CDR1 GTSNPN and CDR2 SVGIG come from the germline V gene (reference sequence). Written as DNA, the CDR3 is TGTGCCTGGAGTCCCGCCGGACAGATCAATCAGCCCCAGCATTTT. This sequence encodes CAWSPAGQINQPQHF.

The chain combines TRBV5-4 with TRBJ2-3; perhaps TRBD1 as D (6 bases). Germline V lookup: CDR1 SGHNT, CDR2 YYREEE (reference sequence). This CDR3 comprises 16 residues. V was trimmed by 2 bases and J by 2 bases, leaving 15 bases between them. CDR3 amino acids: CASSFSGTRNTDTQYF. The CDR3 DNA reads TGTGCCAGCAGCTTCTCCGGGACAAGGAACACAGATACGCAGTATTTT.

The rearrangement joins TRBV5-1 to TRBJ2-3; 7 positions agree with TRBD1. This CDR3 has 16 residues. V lost 0 bases, J lost 4 bases, and 8 bases stayed unmatched. Germline V gives CDR1 SGHRS, CDR2 YFSETQ. The CDR3 sequence is CASSLVDRVDADTQYF. The CDR3 DNA reads as TGCGCCAGCAGCTTGGTAGACAGGGTCGACGCAGATACGCAGTATTTT.

This clone was seen ten or more times. This chain connects TRBV24-1 to TRBJ2-7, with a weak D call TRBD1 (6 bases). V was pared by 4 bases and J by 6 bases, with 15 bases between. Germline CDR1 and CDR2: KGHDR and SFDVKD. The CDR3 runs to 14 residues. The CDR3 bases are TGTGCCACCAGTGAGGCAGGGGCGATTTGCGAGCAGTACGTC. Protein: CATSEAGAICEQYV.

The rearrangement links TRBV19 to TRBJ2-2, with 13 bases identical to TRBD2. V was pared by 5 bases and J by 5 bases, with 8 bases of the junction left unmatched. This CDR3 region has 17 residues. CDR1 and CDR2 (germline): LNHDA, SQIVND (reference sequence). The CDR3 reads CASSVRLAGGVTGELFF. The CDR3 DNA is TGTGCCAGTAGTGTAAGACTAGCGGGGGGTGTTACCGGGGAGCTGTTTTTT. Full variable domain (rest looked up from reference TRBV19 and TRBJ2-2): DGGITQSPKYLFRKEGQNVTLSCEQNLNHDAMYWYRQDPGQGLRLIYYSQIVNDFQKGDIAEGYSVSREKKESFPLTVTSAQKNPTAFYLCASSVRLAGGVTGELFFGEGSRLTVL.

This clone was seen a few times. V gene TRBV30 combines with J gene TRBJ2-5, with TRBD1 matching over 9 bases. The V and J ends lost 4 bases and 4 bases, in that order; junction bases with no gene match: 7. Germline-derived CDR1 and CDR2 are GTSNPN and SVGIG (reference sequence). The CDR3 runs 14 residues. CDR3 region: CAWKTGTGRETQYF. CDR3 DNA: TGTGCCTGGAAGACCGGGACAGGGAGAGAGACCCAGTACTTC. The full variable domain, in which reference TRBV30 and TRBJ2-5 provide the parts outside the CDR3, is SQTIHQWPATLVQPVGSPLSLECTVEGTSNPNLYWYRQAAGRGLQLLFYSVGIGQISSEVPQNLSASRPQDRQFILSSKKLLLSDSGFYLCAWKTGTGRETQYFGPGTRLLVL.

CDR3 sequence: CASSGTGGASQHF. CDR3 in DNA: TGTGCCAGTTCTGGGACAGGGGGCGCATCCCAGCATTTT. The rearrangement joins TRBV19 to TRBJ1-5; the match to TRBD1 covers 12 bases. CDR1 LNHDA and CDR2 SQIVND come from the germline V gene (reference sequence). The CDR3 runs 13 residues. With 8 bases clipped from V and 11 bases from J, the junction kept 7 bases outside the gene matches.

J is TRBJ2-1 and V is TRBV5-4, with a possible D match to TRBD2 (5 bases). Germline V gene data show CDR1 as SGHNT and CDR2 as YYREEE (reference sequence). Trimming removed 4 bases at V and 8 bases at J, with 13 bases between. This CDR3 has 13 residues. The CDR3 DNA sequence: TGTGCCAGCAGCGAACTAGGGCCCGATGAGCAGTTCTTC. It is translated as CASSELGPDEQFF.

The gene calls are TRBV7-2 and TRBJ2-7; 11 nucleotides align to TRBD1. CDR3 size: 14 residues. The germline gives CDR1 SGHTA, CDR2 FQGNSA. The V segment lost 5 bases and the J segment 1 base; nucleotides outside the gene matches: 1. The DNA of the CDR3 is TGTGCCAGCAGCAGGGACAGGGGGTCCTACGAGCAGTACTTC. It is translated as CASSRDRGSYEQYF.

CDR3 residues: CASSVGGQGNYGYTF. CDR3 bases: TGTGCCAGCAGCGTAGGGGGACAGGGGAACTATGGCTACACCTTC. The chain joins TRBV9 to TRBJ1-2, with 10 bases aligning to TRBD1. The CDR3 runs to 15 residues. In germline, CDR1 is SGDLS, CDR2 YYNGEE. The trim removed 0 bases at V and 2 bases at J, leaving 1 base unmatched.

The chain couples TRBV6-5 to TRBJ2-7; possibly TRBD2 for D (6 bases). Trimming took 7 bases from V and 2 from J, leaving 12 bases between them. In germline, CDR1 is MNHEY, CDR2 SVGAGI. This CDR3 spans 13 amino acids. CDR3 nucleotide sequence: TGTGCCAGCACTGGGGGGTTAACCTACGAGCAGTACGTC. This gives the protein CASTGGLTYEQYV.

The chain uses TRBV12-3 or TRBV12-4 and TRBJ2-2; unclear D gene. The CDR3 is 12 amino acids. The germline V and J ends were trimmed by 7 bases and 2 bases, with 5 bases remaining between them. The CDR3, as DNA: TGTGCCAGCATCCTAAACACCGGGGAGCTGTTTTTT. Its protein is CASILNTGELFF.

The V and J genes are TRBV30 and TRBJ1-4; TRBD1 might be the D (5 bases). CDR1 and CDR2 (germline): GTSNPN, SVGIG (reference sequence). The V end was cut by 2 bases, the J end by 8 bases, with 18 bases between. The CDR3 runs to 15 residues. The CDR3 bases are TGTGCCTGGAGTTCCCAGGGACTTGGGGGAGAAAAACTGTTTTTT. Encoded protein: CAWSSQGLGGEKLFF.

The chain has TRBV18 and TRBJ1-1, with D tentatively TRBD1 (5 bases). Trimming shortened V by 4 bases and J by 0 bases, and 12 bases separated the two germline ends. Per germline, CDR1 KGHSH and CDR2 LQKENI. CDR3 size: 15 residues. CDR3 sequence reads: CASSHMTAMNTEAFF. CDR3 DNA: TGTGCCAGCTCACATATGACAGCCATGAACACTGAAGCTTTCTTT.

The chain carries TRBV19 and TRBJ1-5, with no clear D. The CDR3 has 17 amino acids. The germline gives CDR1 LNHDA, CDR2 SQIVND (reference sequence). V was trimmed by 7 bases and J by 5 bases, leaving 24 bases between them. The CDR3 DNA reads TGTGCCAGTATCTCCCACAACGGCCCTACGGGTTATCAGCCCCAGCATTTT. It codes for CASISHNGPTGYQPQHF.

This chain links TRBV5-1 with TRBJ1-2, with D perhaps TRBD1 (5 bases). V dropped 0 bases and J dropped 4 bases, with 16 bases sitting between them. The CDR3 totals 16 residues. The germline gives CDR1 SGHRS, CDR2 YFSETQ. This chain's CDR3 is CASSLAIGPQGYGYTF. As DNA, the CDR3 is TGCGCCAGCAGCTTGGCAATTGGGCCGCAGGGCTATGGCTACACCTTC.

The chain carries TRBV6-5 and TRBJ2-7, with a weak D call TRBD2 (7 bases). This CDR3 is 14 amino acids long. In germline, CDR1 is MNHEY, CDR2 SVGAGI. The germline V and J ends were trimmed by 9 bases and 0 bases, with 15 bases remaining between them. The chain's CDR3 is CARRGGRSSYEQYF. The CDR3 bases are TGTGCCAGAAGGGGGGGACGGAGCTCCTACGAGCAGTACTTC.

V and J are TRBV6-4 and TRBJ2-1; 7 nucleotides align to TRBD1. Germline V CDR1 and CDR2: MRHNA, SNTAGT. Unmatched junction bases numbered 8, after V lost 3 bases and J lost 0 bases. CDR3 length equals 17 residues. Here the CDR3 reads CASSELPGGFSYNEQFF. The CDR3 DNA is TGTGCCAGCAGTGAGCTTCCAGGGGGATTCTCCTACAATGAGCAGTTCTTC.

This rearrangement joins TRBV9 to TRBJ2-3, with a tentative D call TRBD2 (7 bases). Looked up from germline, CDR1 is SGDLS and CDR2 is YYNGEE. The CDR3 contains 15 residues. V lost 4 bases, J lost 2 bases, and 14 bases lay in between. Here the CDR3 reads CASSPPGGFTDTQYF. For the CDR3, the DNA is TGTGCCAGCAGCCCACCGGGGGGCTTCACAGATACGCAGTATTTT.